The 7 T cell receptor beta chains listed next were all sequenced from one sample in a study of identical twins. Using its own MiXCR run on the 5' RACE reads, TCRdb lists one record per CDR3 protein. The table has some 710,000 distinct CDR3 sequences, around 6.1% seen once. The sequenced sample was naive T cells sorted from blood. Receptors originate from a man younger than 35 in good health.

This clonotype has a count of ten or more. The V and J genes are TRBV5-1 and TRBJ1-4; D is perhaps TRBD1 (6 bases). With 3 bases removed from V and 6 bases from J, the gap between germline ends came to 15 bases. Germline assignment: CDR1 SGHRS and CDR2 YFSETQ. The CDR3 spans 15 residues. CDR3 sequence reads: CASSYGTGGYEKLFF. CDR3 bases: TGCGCCAGCAGCTACGGAACCGGGGGCTATGAAAAACTGTTTTTT.

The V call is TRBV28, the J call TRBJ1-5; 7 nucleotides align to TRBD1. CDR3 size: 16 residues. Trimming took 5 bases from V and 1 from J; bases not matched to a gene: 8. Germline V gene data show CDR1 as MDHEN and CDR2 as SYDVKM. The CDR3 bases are TGTGCCAGCAGTAAACGACAGGGCCTGAGCAATCAGCCCCAGCATTTT. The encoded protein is CASSKRQGLSNQPQHF.

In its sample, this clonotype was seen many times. The CDR3 is CATGSGNTIYF. CDR3 bases: TGTGCTACAGGCTCTGGAAACACCATATATTTT. V usage is TRBV7-6 and J usage is TRBJ1-3, with D possibly being TRBD1 (5 bases). Looked up from germline, CDR1 is SGHVS and CDR2 is FNYEAQ. CDR3 size: 11 residues.

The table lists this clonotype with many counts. CDR3 DNA sequence: TGCGCCAGCAGCTTGGTAGGGACTAGCGGCACAGATACGCAGTATTTT. This encodes CASSLVGTSGTDTQYF. The chain links TRBV5-1 to TRBJ2-3; TRBD2 matches 10 bases. V was clipped by 0 bases and J by 1 base; unmatched bases: 2. The CDR3 is 16 amino acids. Germline CDR1 SGHRS, CDR2 YFSETQ.

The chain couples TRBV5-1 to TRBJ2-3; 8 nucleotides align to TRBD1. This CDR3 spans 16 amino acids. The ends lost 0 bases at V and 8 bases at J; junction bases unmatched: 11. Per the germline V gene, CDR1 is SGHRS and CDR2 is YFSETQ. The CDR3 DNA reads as TGCGCCAGCAGCTTGGCCCCAGGACAGGGTTTAATTACGCAGTATTTT. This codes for CASSLAPGQGLITQYF.

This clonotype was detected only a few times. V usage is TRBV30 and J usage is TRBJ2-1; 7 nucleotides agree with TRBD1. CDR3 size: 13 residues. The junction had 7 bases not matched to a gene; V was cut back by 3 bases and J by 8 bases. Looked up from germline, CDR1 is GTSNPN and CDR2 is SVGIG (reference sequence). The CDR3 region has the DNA TGTGCCTGGAGCGCAGGGGGAAACGATGAGCAGTTCTTC. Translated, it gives CAWSAGGNDEQFF.

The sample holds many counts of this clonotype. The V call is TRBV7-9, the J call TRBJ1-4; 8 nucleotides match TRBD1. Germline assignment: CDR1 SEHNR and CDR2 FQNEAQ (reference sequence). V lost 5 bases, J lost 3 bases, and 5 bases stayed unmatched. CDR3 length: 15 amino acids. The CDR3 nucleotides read TGTGCCAGCAGCCTGGGACAGGCGGCTAATGAAAAACTGTTTTTT. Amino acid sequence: CASSLGQAANEKLFF. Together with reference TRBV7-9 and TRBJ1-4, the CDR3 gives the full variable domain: DTGVSQNPRHKITKRGQNVTFRCDPISEHNRLYWYRQTLGQGPEFLTYFQNEAQLEKSRLLSDRFSAERPKGSFSTLEIQRTEQGDSAMYLCASSLGQAANEKLFFGSGTQLSVL.